These 20 T cell receptor beta chains were sequenced from one sample in a study of blood T cell repertoires in COVID-19. The protocol was immunoSEQ multiplex PCR, while the TCRdb copy is restricted to in-frame clones and leaves out a portion. This sample has tens of thousands of clones, with around 83% found just once. Sample: peripheral blood. The receptors derive from a human donor with acute or convalescent COVID-19. The donor label of this sample is uncertain.

V is TRBV19 and J is TRBJ2-1, with 8 nucleotides matching TRBD2. V was pared by 6 bases and J by 2 bases, with 6 bases of the junction left unmatched. This CDR3 has 15 amino acids. Germline V gives CDR1 LNHDA, CDR2 SQIVND (reference sequence). The CDR3 sequence: CASSLAGLPYNEQFF. The CDR3 DNA reads TGTGCCAGTAGCTTAGCGGGACTCCCCTACAATGAGCAGTTCTTC.

V and J are TRBV10-3 and TRBJ2-7; perhaps TRBD1 as D (6 bases). The V gene lost 7 bases and the J gene lost 3 bases, with 13 bases spanning the gap. This CDR3 contains 13 residues. The V gene's germline CDR1 is ENHRY and CDR2 SYGVKD. CDR3 sequence: CAIKPTGLYEQYF. CDR3 DNA: TGTGCCATCAAACCCACAGGGCTCTACGAGCAGTACTTC.

V is TRBV4-3 and J is TRBJ2-7; D gene unclear. V was clipped by 0 bases and J by 3 bases, with 12 bases between them. Germline V gene lookup returns CDR1 LGHNA and CDR2 YSLEER. There are 15 residues in the CDR3. CDR3 protein: CASSQENFFLYEQYF. DNA of the CDR3: TGCGCCAGCAGCCAAGAAAACTTTTTCCTCTACGAGCAGTACTTC.

This CDR3 reads CASGPGQSNEKLFF. In DNA form, the CDR3 reads TGTGCCAGCGGACCGGGACAGAGTAATGAAAAACTGTTTTTT. V gene TRBV11-3 combines with J gene TRBJ1-4, with 7 bases lining up with TRBD1. In germline, CDR1 is SGHNT, CDR2 YENEEA. With V trimmed by 8 bases and J by 4 bases, 7 bases remained unmatched. CDR3 length: 14 amino acids.

V is TRBV2 and J is TRBJ2-1; maybe TRBD1 (5 bases). Trimming cost V 5 bases and J 6 bases, with 5 bases left between them. The CDR3 totals 11 residues. Germline-derived CDR1 and CDR2 are SNHLY and FYNNEI. This CDR3 reads CASSTGNEQFF. The CDR3, as DNA: TGTGCCAGCAGTACAGGCAATGAGCAGTTCTTC. The full variable domain, rest sourced from reference TRBV2 and TRBJ2-1, is EPEVTQTPSHQVTQMGQEVILRCVPISNHLYFYWYRQILGQKVEFLVSFYNNEISEKSEIFDDQFSVERPDGSNFTLKIRSTKLEDSAMYFCASSTGNEQFFGPGTRLTVL.

V and J are TRBV27 and TRBJ2-5; no firm D call. The CDR3 is 14 residues long. Germline-derived CDR1 and CDR2 are MNHEY and SMNVEV (reference sequence). Trimming shortened V by 6 bases and J by 1 base, and 12 bases separated the two germline ends. CDR3 sequence (DNA): TGTGCCAGCAGGCATATGCAGGCCCAAGAGACCCAGTACTTC. This encodes CASRHMQAQETQYF.

V and J are TRBV4-1 and TRBJ1-3; tentative D call: TRBD1 (6 bases). The V and J ends lost 4 bases and 3 bases respectively, with 10 bases between them. This CDR3 comprises 14 residues. CDR1 and CDR2 from the germline V gene are MGHRA and YSYEKL. This CDR3 is CASSPQGNGNTIYF. The DNA of the CDR3 is TGCGCCAGCAGCCCCCAGGGGAATGGAAACACCATATATTTT.

This sequence joins TRBV28 and TRBJ1-5, with a weak D call TRBD1 (5 bases). V lost 2 bases to trimming and J lost 1 base, with 9 bases between them. The germline V gene has CDR1 MDHEN and CDR2 SYDVKM. The CDR3 runs to 15 residues. In nucleotides, the CDR3 is TGTGCCAGCAGTTTACAGGGAAGAAGCAATCAGCCCCAGCATTTT. The encoded protein is CASSLQGRSNQPQHF. The variable domain in full, with the rest retrieved from reference TRBV28 and TRBJ1-5, is DVKVTQSSRYLVKRTGEKVFLECVQDMDHENMFWYRQDPGLGLRLIYFSYDVKMKEKGDIPEGYSVSREKKERFSLILESASTNQTSMYLCASSLQGRSNQPQHFGDGTRLSIL.

The chain recombines TRBV6-5 with TRBJ1-4; 9 nucleotides match TRBD1. CDR3 length: 14 amino acids. Trimming took 6 bases from V and 5 from J; bases not matched to a gene: 4. The germline CDR1 and CDR2 sequences are MNHEY and SVGAGI. CDR3 coding DNA: TGTGCCAGCAGCGGACAGGGGATAAATGAAAAACTGTTTTTT. Translating gives CASSGQGINEKLFF.

The chain carries TRBV24-1 and TRBJ2-1, with 10 nucleotides matching TRBD1. CDR1 is KGHDR and CDR2 is SFDVKD in the germline V gene. J lost 9 bases, V lost 3 bases, and 10 bases had no gene match. The CDR3 extends over 16 amino acids. The DNA for the CDR3 is TGTGCCACCAGTGATAACGCCGGACAGGGGGGGGGTGAGCAGTTCTTC. Encoded protein: CATSDNAGQGGGEQFF.

The genes are TRBV21-1 and TRBJ2-7; the D call in the table, TRBD1, was not verified against the DNA. TRBV21-1 is described as a pseudogene. This CDR3 region has 14 residues. This CDR3 is CASSKGRGLGEQYF. For the CDR3, the DNA is TGTGCCAGCAGCAAGGGCAGGGGCCTGGGGGAGCAGTACTTC.

The table lists this clone with a count of one. The chain joins TRBV9 to TRBJ1-2; no clear D gene. The CDR3 consists of 17 residues. V lost 4 bases and J 6 bases, leaving 25 bases between the germline ends. Germline V gene sequence: CDR1 SGDLS, CDR2 YYNGEE. CDR3 coding DNA: TGTGCCAGCAGCACCCGCCCTGCGGCTCAAATGGCTGATGGCTACACCTTC. Translating gives CASSTRPAAQMADGYTF.

The rearrangement uses TRBV3-1 (or the pseudogene TRBV3-2) and TRBJ1-1; D may be TRBD1 (5 bases). This CDR3 contains 16 residues. V lost 4 bases and J 4 bases, leaving 19 bases between the germline ends. Germline V gene sequence: CDR1 LGHDT, CDR2 YNNKEL (reference sequence). The CDR3 DNA sequence: TGTGCCAGCAGCCTACAACACGGGGCGCGGGGCACTGAAGCTTTCTTT. It encodes CASSLQHGARGTEAFF.

This clone has just a few counts. The chain has TRBV9 and TRBJ2-2, with a weak D call TRBD2 (6 bases). The germline V and J ends were trimmed by 0 bases and 7 bases, with 16 bases remaining between them. CDR1 is SGDLS, CDR2 YYNGEE, per germline. This CDR3 region has 16 residues. The CDR3 is CASSVGGGMEIGELFF. The CDR3 region has the DNA TGTGCCAGCAGCGTAGGTGGCGGGATGGAGATCGGGGAGCTGTTTTTT.

The chain links TRBV6-4 to TRBJ2-1, with a possible D match to TRBD1 (6 bases). Germline V CDR1 and CDR2: MRHNA, SNTAGT. This CDR3 is 16 amino acids long. V lost 4 bases and J 2 bases, leaving 15 bases between the germline ends. CDR3 sequence (DNA): TGTGCCAGCAGTGCCGGACAGCCCCTGGCCTACAATGAGCAGTTCTTC. Encoded protein: CASSAGQPLAYNEQFF.

This chain links TRBV3-1 (or the pseudogene TRBV3-2) with TRBJ2-7, with TRBD2 matching over 8 bases. Germline V gene lookup returns CDR1 LGHDT and CDR2 YNNKEL (reference sequence). Trimming cost V 0 bases and J 3 bases; bases outside gene matches: 1. The CDR3 length is 14 residues. Written as DNA, the CDR3 is TGTGCCAGCAGCCAAGACGGGGGGGACTACGAGCAGTACTTC. Encoded protein: CASSQDGGDYEQYF.

The chain recombines TRBV3-1 (or the pseudogene TRBV3-2) with TRBJ1-2; D is undetermined. Germline CDR1 and CDR2: LGHDT and YNNKEL (reference sequence). The CDR3 covers 13 residues. Trimming took off 3 bases at V and 6 bases at J, with 11 bases between the two ends. CDR3 region: CASSHLRVDGYTF. CDR3 sequence (DNA): TGTGCCAGCAGCCATTTGCGGGTGGATGGCTACACCTTC.

The rearrangement joins TRBV5-1 to TRBJ2-7; maybe TRBD2 (6 bases). Trimming pared 2 bases from V and 7 bases from J, leaving 22 bases between. Germline V lookup: CDR1 SGHRS, CDR2 YFSETQ. The length of the CDR3 is 16 residues. The CDR3 loop is CASSLRTSSPTGEQYF. For the CDR3, the DNA is TGCGCCAGCAGCTTAAGAACTAGCAGCCCCACGGGGGAGCAGTACTTC.

The chain is built from TRBV5-1 and TRBJ2-2; D gene ambiguous. Germline lookup yields CDR1 SGHRS and CDR2 YFSETQ. V shed 4 bases and J shed 4 bases, with 8 bases lying between them. The CDR3 spans 13 residues. Here the CDR3 reads CASSLTSTGELFF. CDR3 in DNA: TGCGCCAGCAGCCTTACAAGCACCGGGGAGCTGTTTTTT.

In DNA form, the CDR3 reads TGTGCCAGCAGTGAAGCTGGAGGGGCGTACTACGAGCAGTACTTC. This codes for CASSEAGGAYYEQYF. V is TRBV2 and J is TRBJ2-7; possible D gene TRBD2, 6 bases. With 0 bases removed from V and 3 bases from J, the gap between germline ends came to 12 bases. Germline CDR1 SNHLY, CDR2 FYNNEI. This CDR3 region has 15 residues. Supplemented by reference TRBV2 and TRBJ2-7, the full variable domain reads EPEVTQTPSHQVTQMGQEVILRCVPISNHLYFYWYRQILGQKVEFLVSFYNNEISEKSEIFDDQFSVERPDGSNFTLKIRSTKLEDSAMYFCASSEAGGAYYEQYFGPGTRLTVT.